The following is a T cell receptor (beta chain) sequence with its context. The sample originates from a study of T-cell reconstitution after alpha-beta-depleted transplantation in children. Preparation of the TCRbeta library was carried out with unique molecular identifiers. TCRdb re-called the PCR reads with MiXCR, one entry per CDR3 protein. The sample contains about 640,000 distinct CDR3 sequences, roughly 15% of which appear only once. The CDR3 is 16 amino acids. Germline V gives CDR1 MGHRA, CDR2 YSYEKL. The V and J ends lost 1 base and 4 bases, in that order; junction bases with no gene match: 6.

The material sequenced was PBMCs from the stem cell graft donor, taken from the stem cell graft. This receptor was obtained from a human donor who donated a stem cell graft to a child with acute myeloid leukemia. The V gene is TRBV4-1, the J gene TRBJ2-1; 8 bases line up with TRBD2. The CDR3 here is CASSQGGGGGYNEQFF. DNA for the CDR3: TGCGCCAGCAGCCAAGGAGGAGGCGGGGGGTACAATGAGCAGTTCTTC.